This T cell receptor (beta chain) was sequenced in a study of neurological immune-mediated disorders (dated by TCRdb to the late 2010s). General notes on the study: Of the roughly 34 multiple sclerosis patients, about 30 had relapsing-remitting MS and 3 had secondary progressive MS. The study compared peripheral blood TCR-beta repertoires of HTLV-I-associated myelopathy (HAM/TSP) patients, multiple sclerosis patients and healthy controls using UMI-based sequencing. Longitudinal samples, technical triplicates and paired sorted CD4+ and CD8+ T-cell subsets, alongside PBMC samples, were included among the 90 to 130 TCR-beta libraries. Longitudinal HAM/TSP and healthy donors had 3 time-points each (about 3-45 month intervals). The cohort was made up of 65 to 75 subjects, consisting of 15 or so HAM/TSP patients, some 35 multiple sclerosis patients and around 20 healthy controls.

The cysteine opens and the phenylalanine closes a CDR3 of 15 amino acids. The read is trimmed to its CDR3 DNA, 45 bases read in frame from base 1. Trimming takes 3 bases off V and 4 bases off J; junction bases not matched to a gene: 8. cDNA was synthesized by template-switch 5'RACE using a primer with a 10-nucleotide random unique molecular identifier that tagged each TCR transcript. Each sequencing run produced over 160 million TCR-beta sequences covering 15-18 subjects. Total RNA was extracted with the RNeasy kit. The KAPA Real-time Library Amplification kit was used to amplify TCR-beta VDJ regions with primers for the TCR constant region and the 5'RACE anchor. Sample indexes and Illumina adaptors were added in a first PCR, and a second PCR then increased library yield. After Ampure bead purification, the TCR product of roughly 650 bp was size-selected on a 2% E-gel SizeSelection system. Before pooling, library quality was assessed on a Bioanalyzer, concentration was determined with Qubit, and library quantification was performed with the Kapa Library Quantification kit. An Illumina HiSeq 2500 was used to sequence the libraries paired-end at 2 x 150 bp. To increase sequence diversity, roughly 24-30% phiX was spiked into each library pool. The authors' analysis ran thus. The quality-filtered reads were processed with the UMI-based MiGEC pipeline, whose error correction step removed more than 80% of the raw TCR sequences. IMGT germline references were used for aligning VDJ genes, and each clonotype was defined as a unique CDR3 amino acid sequence together with its V-J genes. Clonal expansion, Shannon diversity and CDR3 relatedness (CalcPairwiseDistances, ClusterSamples) were evaluated with VDJtools, and phylogenetic trees were built with CLCbio workbench. Using coefficient-of-variation modelling across technical triplicates, the study counted a clone as expanded if it had at least 8 unique UMIs. In TCRdb, the public reads were trimmed at Q25 with fastp and aligned with MiXCR, with productive beta chains retained. A single entry per CDR3 protein holds the most common genes and DNA from its merged rows. V and J calls and clone size were set by TCRdb, not the authors. The sample has more than 75,000 distinct CDR3 sequences on record, 3.5% to 5.5% of them singletons. Jointly, the top ten make up around 5% of the sample.

The time point label of this sample denotes: longitudinal time-point 3. Unsorted PBMC libraries were generated from 2 million PBMCs stored in RNAlater at -80 °C until RNA extraction. The multiple sclerosis patients were enrolled in a US clinical protocol that evaluated disease progression with magnetic resonance imaging. Peripheral blood underwent Ficoll-Hypaque density gradient centrifugation to isolate PBMCs, which were then cryopreserved in liquid nitrogen. This clonotype was picked up many times. What this receptor recognizes is not known. Base qualities are not provided; no much larger clone lies one nucleotide away. Findings and caveats that apply to the study as a whole: The MS cluster showed no association with clinical or MRI features, and the authors stated that larger cohorts are needed. Across subjects, expanded clones never shared an identical CDR3 amino acid sequence, which suggests that the TCR-beta repertoires in every group were private. TCR clonal expansion was highest in HAM/TSP patients and lowest in MS patients, with MS patients falling below even healthy controls. Phylogenetic analysis grouped repertoires from 18 of 34 MS patients into a cluster of related CDR3 sequences, suggesting a possible repertoire-level signature.

This TCR was sampled from a woman aged 55-69 years with multiple sclerosis. The chain links TRBV12-3 or TRBV12-4 with TRBJ1-2, and TRBD1 matches 7 of the central bases. Sequencing was carried out using PBMCs. The DNA sequence reads TGTGCCAGCAGTTTGTTGGGCAGGGGGGCCTATGGCTACACCTTC. This gives the protein CASSLLGRGAYGYTF.